Listed here are 28 T cell receptor beta chains from one sample, sequenced in a study of cytomegalovirus exposure and HLA in healthy donors. Method: immunoSEQ multiplex PCR; TCRdb's copy keeps in-frame clones and lacks some. The sample shows fewer than 130,000 clones, roughly 88% of them seen only once. The sample was PBMCs. These TCRs come from a woman in her twenties or thirties in good health and CMV-seropositive.

The J gene is TRBJ1-2, the V gene TRBV7-9, with D possibly being TRBD1 (5 bases). Germline-derived CDR1 and CDR2 are SEHNR and FQNEAQ (reference sequence). V lost 2 bases and J lost 7, with 14 bases in between. This CDR3 spans 14 amino acids. This chain's CDR3 is CASSLSPRVFGYTF. CDR3 in DNA: TGTGCCAGCAGCTTAAGTCCCAGGGTCTTTGGCTACACCTTC.

The chain couples TRBV6-1 to TRBJ1-3, with D possibly matching TRBD1 (6 bases). V was trimmed by 4 bases and J by 9 bases, leaving 28 bases between them. CDR1 is MNHNS, CDR2 SASEGT, per germline. The length of the CDR3 is 18 residues. The CDR3 loop reads CASSAVVAGARFIGTIYF. The CDR3 nucleotides are TGTGCCAGCAGTGCGGTTGTGGCAGGGGCGAGGTTTATAGGCACCATATATTTT.

The chain couples TRBV7-2 to TRBJ2-5, with D unresolved. The CDR3 consists of 11 residues. CDR1 and CDR2 from the germline V gene are SGHTA and FQGNSA. Between the trimmed V and J ends, which lost 5 bases and 5 bases, there was a span of 6 bases. The CDR3 DNA reads TGTGCCAGCAGCCTTTCGGAGACCCAGTACTTC. This codes for CASSLSETQYF.

Written as DNA, the CDR3 is TGTGCCAGCAGCTTTGGCGGGTCGGGGAAAGAGCAGTACTTC. Protein sequence: CASSFGGSGKEQYF. The V and J genes are TRBV13 and TRBJ2-7; a weak D match, TRBD2 (5 bases). V lost 3 bases, J lost 7 bases, and 16 bases lay in between. The CDR3 has 14 residues. CDR1 is PRHDT, CDR2 FYEKMQ, per germline (reference sequence).

The rearrangement uses TRBV11-1 and TRBJ2-1; D remains ambiguous. CDR3 length: 15 residues. In germline, CDR1 is SGHAT, CDR2 FQDESV (reference sequence). The V and J ends lost 5 bases and 0 bases respectively, with 11 bases between them. The CDR3 nucleotides read TGTGCCAGCAGCACCCAATTGAGCTCCTACAATGAGCAGTTCTTC. Its translation: CASSTQLSSYNEQFF.

The chain links TRBV5-6 to TRBJ1-6; TRBD1 is a possible D gene (6 bases). V was trimmed by 0 bases and J by 0 bases, leaving 16 bases between them. CDR1 is SGHDT and CDR2 is YYEEEE in the germline V gene. CDR3 size: 19 residues. For the CDR3, the DNA is TGTGCCAGCAGCTTGGAACACGTCAAAGGGGGCTCCTATAATTCACCCCTCCACTTT. Residues: CASSLEHVKGGSYNSPLHF.

With respect to this clone: One end of the junction does not line up with germline, which may come from a read error. DNA for the CDR3: TGTGCCTGGAGTGCCCCGAGCGGTCCTCGGGCGAATGGGCAGTTCTTC. As protein: CAWSAPSGPRANGQFF. The chain joins TRBV30 to TRBJ2-1; D possibly corresponds to TRBD2 (5 bases). The germline V gene encodes CDR1 GTSNPN and CDR2 SVGIG (reference sequence). This CDR3 comprises 16 residues. Full variable domain (remainder filled in from reference TRBV30 and TRBJ2-1): SQTIHQWPATLVQPVGSPLSLECTVEGTSNPNLYWYRQAAGRGLQLLFYSVGIGQISSEVPQNLSASRPQDRQFILSSKKLLLSDSGFYLCAWSAPSGPRANGQFFGPGTRLTVL.

This rearrangement joins TRBV6-5 to TRBJ1-2; the D is unclear. The CDR3 has 13 residues. Trimming took off 6 bases at V and 2 bases at J, with 10 bases between the two ends. Per germline, CDR1 MNHEY and CDR2 SVGAGI. The chain's CDR3 is CASRRDLNYGYTF. The CDR3 DNA sequence: TGTGCCAGCAGGCGGGATTTAAACTATGGCTACACCTTC.

This clone was counted only a few times. The CDR3 loop reads CASSRRTGNNEQYF. The CDR3 coding sequence is TGTGCCAGCAGTCGAAGGACAGGGAATAACGAGCAGTACTTC. The chain recombines TRBV6-6 with TRBJ2-7; 8 bases map to TRBD1. J gave up 5 bases and V 5 bases, and 8 bases lay outside the gene matches. Germline-derived CDR1 and CDR2 are MNHNY and SVGAGI (reference sequence). The CDR3 runs 14 residues.

The chain is built from TRBV5-1 and TRBJ2-1, with D possibly being TRBD2 (5 bases). In germline, CDR1 is SGHRS, CDR2 YFSETQ. The CDR3 spans 16 residues. V was shortened by 5 bases and J by 0 bases, with 15 bases between the two germline ends. Here the CDR3 DNA reads TGCGCCAGCAGGTTCTCTGGGAGAGGCTCCTACAATGAGCAGTTCTTC. It specifies CASRFSGRGSYNEQFF.

This chain links TRBV19 with TRBJ1-5; 10 positions match TRBD1. Germline V CDR1 and CDR2: LNHDA, SQIVND (reference sequence). V gave up 4 bases and J gave up 3 bases; unmatched junction bases: 3. CDR3 size: 15 residues. CDR3 in amino acids: CASSRQGAINQPQHF. The DNA for the CDR3 is TGTGCCAGTAGTAGACAGGGGGCGATCAATCAGCCCCAGCATTTT.

The CDR3 DNA reads TGTGCCAGCAGTTTAGGACAGGGGGATCAGCCCCAGCATTTT. Translating it yields CASSLGQGDQPQHF. The chain uses TRBV27 and TRBJ1-5; 10 nucleotides line up with TRBD1. This CDR3 comprises 14 residues. V was pared by 2 bases and J by 5 bases, with 0 bases of the junction left unmatched. Looked up from germline, CDR1 is MNHEY and CDR2 is SMNVEV (reference sequence).

This rearrangement joins TRBV25-1 to TRBJ2-1; D may be TRBD2 (5 bases). From germline, CDR1 is MGHDK and CDR2 SYGVNS. The CDR3 loop spans 12 amino acids. V shed 6 bases and J shed 7 bases, with 10 bases lying between them. The CDR3 sequence: CASSTRWNEQFF. Here the CDR3 DNA reads TGTGCCAGCAGCACTAGGTGGAATGAGCAGTTCTTC.

The rearrangement joins TRBV5-1 to TRBJ1-2; the D is unclear. This CDR3 has 14 amino acids. Trimming left V 0 bases short and J 4 bases short, with 10 bases between. CDR1 SGHRS and CDR2 YFSETQ come from the germline V gene. The DNA of the CDR3 is TGCGCCAGCAGCTTGGAACGCGCCGGCTATGGCTACACCTTC. Translated: CASSLERAGYGYTF.

This chain connects TRBV9 to TRBJ1-2, with D perhaps matching TRBD1 (6 bases). The CDR3 length is 15 residues. Trimming removed 0 bases at V and 2 bases at J, with 11 bases between. Germline V CDR1 and CDR2: SGDLS, YYNGEE. CDR3: CASSVGQGINYGYTF. The CDR3 coding sequence is TGTGCCAGCAGCGTAGGGCAGGGGATAAACTATGGCTACACCTTC. Filled out from reference TRBV9 and TRBJ1-2, the complete variable domain reads DSGVTQTPKHLITATGQRVTLRCSPRSGDLSVYWYQQSLDQGLQFLIQYYNGEERAKGNILERFSAQQFPDLHSELNLSSLELGDSALYFCASSVGQGINYGYTFGSGTRLTVV.

V usage is TRBV27 and J usage is TRBJ2-1, with 7 positions matching TRBD2. The CDR3 contains 14 residues. From germline, CDR1 is MNHEY and CDR2 SMNVEV (reference sequence). V shed 7 bases and J 4 bases; nucleotides not matched to a gene: 7. The DNA of the CDR3 is TGTGCCAGCACACCCCCGGGACTATACAATGAGCAGTTCTTC. Translation gives CASTPPGLYNEQFF.

The gene calls are TRBV7-2 and TRBJ2-3, with 7 bases lining up with TRBD2. CDR1 is SGHTA, CDR2 FQGNSA, per germline. J was trimmed by 3 bases and V by 7 bases; bases with no gene match: 10. The CDR3 extends over 15 amino acids. CDR3 region: CASNWEGVATDTQYF. In DNA form, the CDR3 reads TGTGCCAGCAACTGGGAGGGAGTGGCAACAGATACGCAGTATTTT.

The rearrangement uses TRBV28 and TRBJ1-5, with 7 nucleotides matching TRBD1. Germline trimming cut 5 bases from V and 2 bases from J; bases unmatched to any gene: 9. The CDR3 has 16 amino acids. The germline gives CDR1 MDHEN, CDR2 SYDVKM. CDR3 loop: CASSPWTGRGNQPQHF. In DNA, the CDR3 is TGTGCCAGCAGTCCCTGGACAGGACGGGGCAATCAGCCCCAGCATTTT.

The chain is built from TRBV6-5 and TRBJ2-2; 9 nucleotides match TRBD2. CDR1 and CDR2 (germline): MNHEY, SVGAGI. The junction had 4 bases not matched to a gene; V was cut back by 6 bases and J by 2 bases. The CDR3 runs to 15 residues. This chain's CDR3 is CASRTSGHNTGELFF. The DNA for the CDR3 is TGTGCCAGCAGGACTAGCGGCCATAACACCGGGGAGCTGTTTTTT.

This clone was observed a single time. The chain couples TRBV13 to TRBJ2-6, with D maybe TRBD2 (6 bases). Germline V CDR1 and CDR2: PRHDT, FYEKMQ (reference sequence). The germline V and J ends were trimmed by 5 bases and 4 bases, with 18 bases remaining between them. The CDR3 sequence is 17 residues long. The CDR3 sequence: CASSTGTLLGGANVLTF. For the CDR3, the DNA is TGTGCCAGCAGCACGGGGACTCTACTCGGAGGGGCCAACGTCCTGACTTTC.

The V call is TRBV5-6, the J call TRBJ1-2, with 9 bases that match TRBD1. The germline V gene has CDR1 SGHDT and CDR2 YYEEEE. V shed 5 bases, J shed 3 bases, and the junction held 5 bases outside the gene matches. The CDR3 runs to 14 residues. The CDR3 is CASRTGGFDYGYTF. CDR3 nucleotides: TGTGCCAGCAGGACAGGGGGATTCGACTATGGCTACACCTTC.

CDR3 nucleotide sequence: TGCGCCAGCAGCCGGCTAGCGGGTAAGGAGGAGCAGTTCTTC. Amino acids: CASSRLAGKEEQFF. The chain links TRBV5-1 to TRBJ2-1; 8 positions match TRBD2. With V trimmed by 4 bases and J by 10 bases, 10 bases remained unmatched. This CDR3 region has 14 residues. The germline V gene encodes CDR1 SGHRS and CDR2 YFSETQ.

The J gene is TRBJ2-1, the V gene TRBV7-2; 11 bases match TRBD2. The trim removed 5 bases at V and 8 bases at J, leaving 11 bases unmatched. The CDR3 consists of 16 residues. CDR1 and CDR2 (germline): SGHTA, FQGNSA. The CDR3 protein is CASSRLGLAGGHEQFF. CDR3 nucleotides: TGTGCCAGCAGCCGCTTAGGGCTAGCGGGGGGCCATGAGCAGTTCTTC.

V is TRBV30 and J is TRBJ1-3; 7 nucleotides match TRBD1. V shed 1 base and J 4 bases; nucleotides not matched to a gene: 4. This CDR3 has 14 amino acids. CDR1 is GTSNPN and CDR2 is SVGIG in the germline V gene (reference sequence). CDR3 loop: CAWSGGTAGNTIYF. CDR3 nucleotides: TGTGCCTGGAGTGGAGGGACAGCCGGAAACACCATATATTTT.

V usage is TRBV6-1 and J usage is TRBJ1-5; D remains ambiguous. The CDR3 totals 12 residues. Germline V lookup: CDR1 MNHNS, CDR2 SASEGT. V was pared by 3 bases and J by 9 bases, with 9 bases between. CDR3 in amino acids: CASSDSRGPQHF. The CDR3 DNA follows: TGTGCCAGCAGTGACAGCCGGGGGCCCCAGCATTTT.

This clone was picked up a small number of times. This sample also contains other DNA sequences that code for the same CDR3. CDR3 DNA sequence: TGCAGTGCTAGTAAGAGGGACGAGCAGTACTTC. Translation gives CSASKRDEQYF. The gene calls are TRBV20-1 and TRBJ2-7; D is possibly TRBD2 (5 bases). This CDR3 comprises 11 residues. Germline CDR1 DFQATT, CDR2 SNEGSKA (reference sequence). V lost 3 bases, J lost 5 bases, and 8 bases lay in between.

The V gene is TRBV5-1, the J gene TRBJ2-5, with D tentatively TRBD1 (5 bases). The germline V gene encodes CDR1 SGHRS and CDR2 YFSETQ. The CDR3 totals 13 residues. V lost 0 bases and J lost 4, with 7 bases in between. In nucleotides, the CDR3 is TGCGCCAGCAGCTTGGGCAGGGCAGAGACCCAGTACTTC. It yields the protein CASSLGRAETQYF.

This clone was seen just once. J is TRBJ2-2 and V is TRBV28; D may be TRBD2 (5 bases). The CDR3 contains 16 residues. The germline CDR1 and CDR2 sequences are MDHEN and SYDVKM. Deletions cut 6 bases from V and 2 bases from J, with 16 bases between. In nucleotides, the CDR3 is TGTGCCAGCAGATCCGGGGTGATCCGAAACACCGGGGAGCTGTTTTTT. Amino acids: CASRSGVIRNTGELFF.